The rows below give T cell receptor beta chains drawn from one sample of a study of sequential checkpoint blockade in melanoma. Assay: immunoSEQ multiplex PCR; the TCRdb copy retains only in-frame clones and omits some. The sample has about 17,000 clones, around 70% seen once. The material sequenced was CD8+ T cells sorted from blood (inferred from file names), taken from a patient given nivolumab and ipilimumab in sequence. These receptors were obtained from a human donor with melanoma. CDR3s include the opening cysteine and the closing phenylalanine or tryptophan. D genes are given only for firm matches. Rows give clone size only sometimes, using once, few, many, or a class for an expanded clone.

d_gene,abundance,j_gene,v_gene,CDR3aa,CDR3nt
TRBD1,-,TRBJ1-1,TRBV28,CASSLRGPRAEAFF,TGTGCCAGCAGTTTAAGGGGGCCTAGGGCTGAAGCTTTCTTT
TRBD2,-,TRBJ2-7,TRBV5-1,CASSLQLAGEQYF,TGCGCCAGCAGCTTGCAACTAGCGGGTGAGCAGTACTTC
-,-,TRBJ1-5,TRBV11-2,CASSLGTTPQEPQHF,TGTGCCAGCAGCTTAGGCACGACACCCCAGGAGCCCCAGCATTTT
-,-,TRBJ2-7,TRBV7-9,CASSLDSFFYEQYF,TGTGCCAGCAGCTTAGACAGTTTTTTCTACGAGCAGTACTTC
-,-,TRBJ2-6,TRBV2,CASSGSGRANGANVLTF,TGTGCCAGCAGTGGGAGTGGCAGGGCGAATGGGGCCAACGTCCTGACTTTC
-,-,TRBJ2-7,TRBV7-5,CARSSLRGCYEQYF,TGTGCCAGAAGCTCACTCAGGGGCTGCTACGAGCAGTACTTC
-,-,TRBJ2-7,TRBV7-2,CASSFLQSYEQYF,TGTGCCAGCAGCTTCTTACAGTCCTACGAGCAGTACTTC
-,few,TRBJ2-1,TRBV28,CASSLWGGSYNEQFF,TGTGCCAGCAGTTTATGGGGAGGCTCCTACAATGAGCAGTTCTTC
-,few,TRBJ1-5,TRBV10-3,CAISESRDWSNQPQHF,TGTGCCATCAGTGAGTCCAGGGATTGGAGCAATCAGCCCCAGCATTTT
-,once,TRBJ1-1,TRBV29-1,CSTLGGANTEAFF,TGCAGCACACTAGGAGGAGCGAACACTGAAGCTTTCTTT
TRBD1,-,TRBJ1-1,TRBV29-1,CSGDRGAEAFF,TGCAGCGGGGACAGGGGCGCTGAAGCTTTCTTT